This is a list of T cell receptor beta chains from one sample in a study of beta chain features in type 1 diabetes. The repertoire was sequenced with immunoSEQ multiplex PCR; TCRdb's copy has only in-frame clones and lacks some. The table includes around 710,000 clones, around 12% detected once. Material: naive CD4+ T cells from blood. Receptors originate from a man aged 25 to 45 with type 1 diabetes. The CDR3 runs from the conserved cysteine through the conserved F or W. Each record gives: D gene, clone size, J gene, V gene, CDR3 length, CDR3 DNA, CDR3 protein. A D gene is named only where the DNA matches it firmly. Expanded clones get a size class; other rows say once, few or many, or leave the size out.

d_gene: .
abundance: few
j_gene: TRBJ2-6
v_gene: TRBV6-6
len: 14
CDR3nt: TGTGCCAGCAGCCTTTCCTCTGGGGCCAACGTCCTGACTTTC
CDR3aa: CASSLSSGANVLTF

d_gene: TRBD1
abundance: .
j_gene: TRBJ2-7
v_gene: TRBV7-9
len: 15
CDR3nt: TGTGCCAGCAGCTTAGCGGGGGACAGGGTTCAAGAGCAGTACTTC
CDR3aa: CASSLAGDRVQEQYF

d_gene: .
abundance: .
j_gene: TRBJ1-5
v_gene: TRBV28
len: 13
CDR3nt: TGTGCCAGCAGCCCAGGTTTGAGTCAGCCCCAGCATTTT
CDR3aa: CASSPGLSQPQHF

d_gene: .
abundance: .
j_gene: TRBJ2-1
v_gene: TRBV18
len: 15
CDR3nt: TGTGCCAGCTCACCCGGACAGCCTCCGAACAATGAGCAGTTCTTC
CDR3aa: CASSPGQPPNNEQFF

d_gene: TRBD1
abundance: few
j_gene: TRBJ1-1
v_gene: TRBV25-1
len: 13
CDR3nt: TGTGCTCATCCCGGGACAGATGACACTGAAGCTTTCTTT
CDR3aa: CAHPGTDDTEAFF

d_gene: .
abundance: few
j_gene: TRBJ1-2
v_gene: TRBV30
len: 13
CDR3nt: TGTGCCTGGCGCCTGGGGGTAGAGGATGGCTACACCTTC
CDR3aa: CAWRLGVEDGYTF

d_gene: TRBD2
abundance: .
j_gene: TRBJ2-1
v_gene: TRBV4-2
len: 20
CDR3nt: TGTGCCAGCAGCCAAAGCCCCGGGACTAGCGGGGGCGGCTATAATAGGAAGCAGTTCTTC
CDR3aa: CASSQSPGTSGGGYNRKQFF

d_gene: .
abundance: .
j_gene: TRBJ2-5
v_gene: TRBV7-9
len: 13
CDR3nt: TGTGCCAGCAGCTTAGGTGGGATCGAGACCCAGTACTTC
CDR3aa: CASSLGGIETQYF

d_gene: .
abundance: .
j_gene: TRBJ1-4
v_gene: TRBV6-5
len: 16
CDR3nt: TGTGCCAGCAGTTACTCCATTTGGTCGATTGGCGAAAAACTGTTTTTT
CDR3aa: CASSYSIWSIGEKLFF

d_gene: .
abundance: .
j_gene: TRBJ2-7
v_gene: TRBV27
len: 13
CDR3nt: TGTGCCAGCAGTTTAAGGGCAGGGGACGAGCAGTACTTC
CDR3aa: CASSLRAGDEQYF

d_gene: .
abundance: .
j_gene: TRBJ1-6
v_gene: TRBV19
len: 15
CDR3nt: TGTGCCAGTAAGGGGACTGGGGGCTATAATTCACCCCTCCACTTT
CDR3aa: CASKGTGGYNSPLHF

d_gene: .
abundance: .
j_gene: TRBJ2-6
v_gene: TRBV28
len: 15
CDR3nt: TGTGCCAGCAGCCTCCCCGGCTCTGGGGCCAACGTCCTGACTTTC
CDR3aa: CASSLPGSGANVLTF

d_gene: TRBD2
abundance: few
j_gene: TRBJ2-7
v_gene: TRBV19
len: 14
CDR3nt: TGTGCCAGTAGTATAACGGGGGGTGTCCACGAGCAGTACTTC
CDR3aa: CASSITGGVHEQYF

d_gene: .
abundance: .
j_gene: TRBJ2-4
v_gene: TRBV4-3
len: 15
CDR3nt: TGCGCCAGCAGCCAAGATCCAGCCAAGGGGAACATTCAGTACTTC
CDR3aa: CASSQDPAKGNIQYF

d_gene: TRBD2
abundance: few
j_gene: TRBJ2-3
v_gene: TRBV6-1
len: 15
CDR3nt: TGTGCCAGCAGTTTGGGACTAGCGGGCACAGATACGCAGTATTTT
CDR3aa: CASSLGLAGTDTQYF

d_gene: TRBD1
abundance: once
j_gene: TRBJ2-2
v_gene: TRBV6-5
len: 14
CDR3nt: TGTGCCAGCAGTCCGGGACAGGGGACCGGGGAGCTGTTTTTT
CDR3aa: CASSPGQGTGELFF

d_gene: .
abundance: .
j_gene: TRBJ2-5
v_gene: TRBV18
len: 12
CDR3nt: TGTGCCAGCGGGACGGACCAAGAGACCCAGTACTTC
CDR3aa: CASGTDQETQYF

d_gene: .
abundance: .
j_gene: TRBJ1-2
v_gene: TRBV6-5
len: 16
CDR3nt: TGTGCCAGCAGTTACTCGACGGGTGGGGCCTACTATGGCTACACCTTC
CDR3aa: CASSYSTGGAYYGYTF

d_gene: TRBD1
abundance: few
j_gene: TRBJ2-5
v_gene: TRBV2
len: 17
CDR3nt: TGTGCCAGCAGTGAACCCAGGACAGGGATTTTAGGGGAGACCCAGTACTTC
CDR3aa: CASSEPRTGILGETQYF

d_gene: .
abundance: .
j_gene: TRBJ2-3
v_gene: TRBV29-1
len: 12
CDR3nt: TGCAGCGCCTTCCGTTCCACAGATACGCAGTATTTT
CDR3aa: CSAFRSTDTQYF

d_gene: TRBD2
abundance: .
j_gene: TRBJ2-7
v_gene: TRBV27
len: 15
CDR3nt: TGTGCCAGCAGTTCACGACTAGCGGCAAACTACGAGCAGTACTTC
CDR3aa: CASSSRLAANYEQYF

d_gene: TRBD1
abundance: few
j_gene: TRBJ1-2
v_gene: TRBV19
len: 14
CDR3nt: TGTGCCAGTAGTATAGCTCAGGGGGCCCACGGCTACACCTTC
CDR3aa: CASSIAQGAHGYTF

d_gene: .
abundance: .
j_gene: TRBJ2-7
v_gene: TRBV30
len: 12
CDR3nt: TGTGCCTGGAGTCCCAATAACTACGAGCAGTACTTC
CDR3aa: CAWSPNNYEQYF

d_gene: .
abundance: .
j_gene: TRBJ1-2
v_gene: TRBV27
len: 12
CDR3nt: TGTGCCAGCAGTCAACAGGGAGGGGGCTACACCTTC
CDR3aa: CASSQQGGGYTF

d_gene: .
abundance: .
j_gene: TRBJ2-7
v_gene: TRBV7-2
len: 14
CDR3nt: TGTGCCAGCAGCATATATCGACAGTCCTACGAGCAGTACTTC
CDR3aa: CASSIYRQSYEQYF

d_gene: .
abundance: .
j_gene: TRBJ1-2
v_gene: TRBV25-1
len: 14
CDR3nt: TGTGCCAGCAGTGAATTCGGCAGGGCGGGAGGCTACACCTTC
CDR3aa: CASSEFGRAGGYTF

d_gene: .
abundance: few
j_gene: TRBJ2-1
v_gene: TRBV28
len: 13
CDR3nt: TGTGCCAGCAGAGCGGGCACATACAATGAGCAGTTCTTC
CDR3aa: CASRAGTYNEQFF

d_gene: .
abundance: few
j_gene: TRBJ1-2
v_gene: TRBV29-1
len: 13
CDR3nt: TGCAGCGTTGAAGGGGCTTCCCGGGATGGCTACACCTTC
CDR3aa: CSVEGASRDGYTF

d_gene: .
abundance: .
j_gene: TRBJ2-7
v_gene: TRBV29-1
len: 13
CDR3nt: TGCAGCGTTGGGCGGGATACCGCCTACGAGCAGTACTTC
CDR3aa: CSVGRDTAYEQYF

d_gene: .
abundance: few
j_gene: TRBJ1-5
v_gene: TRBV2
len: 14
CDR3nt: TGTGCCAGCAGTTTAGGGGTCAGCAATCAGCCCCAGCATTTT
CDR3aa: CASSLGVSNQPQHF

d_gene: TRBD1
abundance: few
j_gene: TRBJ2-7
v_gene: TRBV27
len: 16
CDR3nt: TGTGCCAGCAGTTTTTATGGGACAGGGAACTCCTACGAGCAGTACTTC
CDR3aa: CASSFYGTGNSYEQYF

d_gene: .
abundance: few
j_gene: TRBJ1-1
v_gene: TRBV7-2
len: 13
CDR3nt: TGTGCCAGCAGCCGCGTAGGGAACACTGAAGCTTTCTTT
CDR3aa: CASSRVGNTEAFF

d_gene: TRBD2
abundance: few
j_gene: TRBJ2-5
v_gene: TRBV14
len: 15
CDR3nt: TGTGCCAGCAGCCAACTAGCGGGGACCCAAGAGACCCAGTACTTC
CDR3aa: CASSQLAGTQETQYF

d_gene: TRBD2
abundance: .
j_gene: TRBJ2-2
v_gene: TRBV29-1
len: 14
CDR3nt: TGCAGCGTTGGAGGGACTAGTCACACCGGGGAGCTGTTTTTT
CDR3aa: CSVGGTSHTGELFF

d_gene: TRBD1
abundance: few
j_gene: TRBJ1-1
v_gene: TRBV19
len: 14
CDR3nt: TGTGCCAGTACTAGGGACAGGGGGCAGACTGAAGCTTTCTTT
CDR3aa: CASTRDRGQTEAFF

d_gene: .
abundance: .
j_gene: TRBJ1-5
v_gene: TRBV5-8
len: 15
CDR3nt: TGTGCCAGCAGCTTGGGGGATTTAGAGAGTCAGCCCCAGCATTTT
CDR3aa: CASSLGDLESQPQHF

d_gene: .
abundance: .
j_gene: TRBJ2-1
v_gene: TRBV4-3
len: 16
CDR3nt: TGCGCCAGCAGCCCGATGACGGCGAGCTCCTACAATGAGCAGTTCTTC
CDR3aa: CASSPMTASSYNEQFF

d_gene: TRBD2
abundance: .
j_gene: TRBJ2-1
v_gene: TRBV29-1
len: 14
CDR3nt: TGCAGCGTTGACCAGGTGGGGGGGTACAATGAGCAGTTCTTC
CDR3aa: CSVDQVGGYNEQFF

d_gene: TRBD1
abundance: .
j_gene: TRBJ1-2
v_gene: TRBV28
len: 12
CDR3nt: TGTGCCAGCAGACCCGGGACAGAAATTTCCACCTTC
CDR3aa: CASRPGTEISTF

d_gene: TRBD1
abundance: .
j_gene: TRBJ2-4
v_gene: TRBV6-5
len: 14
CDR3nt: TGTGCCACTACCCGGGGACAGGGTGTAAACATTCAGTACTTC
CDR3aa: CATTRGQGVNIQYF

d_gene: .
abundance: .
j_gene: TRBJ1-2
v_gene: TRBV4-1
len: 15
CDR3nt: TGCGCCAGCAGCCAAGATAATCCGGGGAACTATGGCTACACCTTC
CDR3aa: CASSQDNPGNYGYTF